One TCR beta chain is described in this entry. As yet, its antigen is unknown. This entry comes from a study of T cell responses to AZD1222 COVID-19 vaccine. Study-wide points: After the peak T cell response, and only then, were repertoires sampled. Most donors were white British and more were female, and clonal diversity was possibly underestimated.

The germline gives CDR1 LNHDA, CDR2 SQIVND (reference sequence). The CDR3 contains 14 residues. Between the trimmed V and J ends, which lost 7 bases and 7 bases, there was a span of 17 bases. TCRdb's table, derived via immunoSEQ multiplex PCR, lists solely in-frame clones and lacks some. The profile shows about 67,000 clones, around four fifths of them singletons. The sequencing here drew on peripheral blood, taken on day 0 of AZD1222 vaccination. The TCR comes from an adult in good health. The J gene is TRBJ2-1, the V gene TRBV19, with D possibly matching TRBD1 (6 bases). The CDR3 sequence is CASKRTANGNEQFF. The DNA of the CDR3 is TGTGCCAGTAAAAGGACAGCTAATGGGAATGAGCAGTTCTTC.